These 14 T cell receptor beta chains came from one sample sequenced in a study of blood T cell repertoires in COVID-19. Clones were read by immunoSEQ multiplex PCR, and TCRdb kept only the in-frame ones, dropping some. The table shows about 270,000 clones, with more than 70% occurring only once. The sample was peripheral blood. The receptor set was obtained from a woman aged 18-30 years with acute or convalescent COVID-19.

The chain combines TRBV19 with TRBJ2-7, with 10 bases identical to TRBD1. CDR1 and CDR2 (germline): LNHDA, SQIVND (reference sequence). The CDR3 extends over 15 amino acids. V was clipped by 1 base and J by 2 bases; unmatched bases: 2. The CDR3 loop reads CASSIGTGGTYEQYF. In nucleotides, the CDR3 is TGTGCCAGTAGTATAGGGACAGGGGGGACCTACGAGCAGTACTTC.

The V and J genes are TRBV28 and TRBJ2-2; the match to TRBD2 covers 8 bases. This CDR3 is 15 amino acids long. From germline, CDR1 is MDHEN and CDR2 SYDVKM. V gave up 5 bases and J gave up 5 bases; unmatched junction bases: 7. CDR3 coding DNA: TGTGCCAGCAGTACGGGACTAGTGGGGACCGGGGAGCTGTTTTTT. It translates to CASSTGLVGTGELFF.

This clone was picked up one time. The CDR3 bases are TGTGCCAGCAGCCCGACAGGGACGATCGAGACCCAGTACTTC. Translation: CASSPTGTIETQYF. The J gene is TRBJ2-5, the V gene TRBV7-8; 7 bases are a match to TRBD1. CDR3 length: 14 amino acids. Germline loops: CDR1 SGHVS, CDR2 FQNEAQ. Trimming took 5 bases from V and 5 from J; bases not matched to a gene: 8.

The gene calls are TRBV30 and TRBJ1-2; D possibly corresponds to TRBD1 (6 bases). The CDR3 is 16 amino acids. Germline loops: CDR1 GTSNPN, CDR2 SVGIG (reference sequence). The germline V and J ends were trimmed by 4 bases and 0 bases, with 18 bases remaining between them. DNA for the CDR3: TGTGCCTGGATGGGGGCTGGCTGGGATACTAACTATGGCTACACCTTC. Translated: CAWMGAGWDTNYGYTF.

The genes are TRBV6-5 and TRBJ1-4; a weak D match, TRBD1 (5 bases). The germline gives CDR1 MNHEY, CDR2 SVGAGI. The CDR3 covers 14 residues. Deletions cut 6 bases from V and 8 bases from J, with 16 bases between. In DNA, the CDR3 is TGTGCCAGCAGACTAACAGGCGCCGTAGAAAAACTGTTTTTT. Its translation is CASRLTGAVEKLFF.

This rearrangement joins TRBV29-1 to TRBJ1-2, with unresolved D. Germline V gene data show CDR1 as SQVTM and CDR2 as ANQGSEA. Trimming pared 4 bases from V and 3 bases from J, leaving 6 bases between. The CDR3 consists of 11 residues. Here the CDR3 reads CSVAVDYGYTF. CDR3 sequence (DNA): TGCAGCGTTGCAGTCGACTATGGCTACACCTTC.

V and J are TRBV24-1 and TRBJ1-2; weak D call: TRBD1 (5 bases). Germline CDR1 is KGHDR and CDR2 is SFDVKD. Between the trimmed V and J ends, which lost 10 bases and 6 bases, there was a span of 17 bases. This CDR3 has 13 amino acids. The CDR3 DNA sequence: TGTGCCACAGGGGATGGAGGGAGAAATGGCTACACCTTC. Translating gives CATGDGGRNGYTF.

The V call is TRBV7-8, the J call TRBJ2-1; tentatively, D is TRBD2 (6 bases). CDR1 is SGHVS and CDR2 is FQNEAQ in the germline V gene. The V and J ends lost 5 bases and 5 bases respectively, with 19 bases between them. This CDR3 contains 16 residues. The CDR3 reads CASSPSTSPFNNEQFF. The CDR3 nucleotides read TGTGCCAGCAGCCCTTCGACTAGTCCGTTTAACAATGAGCAGTTCTTC.

This clone occurred a few times. This rearrangement joins TRBV5-1 to TRBJ1-2; a weak D match, TRBD1 (5 bases). Per germline, CDR1 SGHRS and CDR2 YFSETQ. The CDR3 length is 14 residues. V gave up 2 bases and J gave up 8 bases, with 16 bases separating them. The CDR3 protein is CASSFSLAGLGYTF. Written as DNA, the CDR3 is TGCGCCAGCAGCTTCTCTCTGGCAGGGTTAGGCTACACCTTC.

V is TRBV7-2 and J is TRBJ1-5; the D is unclear. CDR3 length equals 15 residues. The ends were cut back, 1 base at V and 3 bases at J, with 10 bases in the middle. Per the germline V gene, CDR1 is SGHTA and CDR2 is FQGNSA. CDR3 in DNA: TGTGCCAGCAGCTTAGACGCGGGGTTCAATCAGCCCCAGCATTTT. This gives the protein CASSLDAGFNQPQHF.

The V and J genes are TRBV18 and TRBJ1-3, with 7 bases that match TRBD1. This CDR3 region has 16 residues. Germline assignment: CDR1 KGHSH and CDR2 LQKENI. V shed 2 bases, J shed 7 bases, and the junction held 11 bases outside the gene matches. As DNA, the CDR3 is TGTGCCAGCTCACCAGGGCCCGACAGGGTCGGCAACACCATATATTTT. Its protein is CASSPGPDRVGNTIYF.

V gene TRBV7-6 combines with J gene TRBJ2-1; D may be TRBD1 (5 bases). V was pared by 2 bases and J by 5 bases, with 16 bases between. This CDR3 spans 16 amino acids. The V gene's germline CDR1 is SGHVS and CDR2 FNYEAQ. The CDR3 spells CASSLSGRETNNEQFF. The DNA for the CDR3 is TGTGCCAGCAGCTTATCCGGCAGGGAAACGAACAATGAGCAGTTCTTC.

Worth noting for this clone: Since the CDR3 does not end with the conserved phenylalanine or tryptophan, this likely comes from a read error. It is unclear where the CDR3 begins or ends on the DNA, so no DNA is shown, and the CDR3 is as TCRdb lists it. V and J are TRBV20-1 and TRBJ1-2. From its first to its last residue, the CDR3 has 11 amino acids. From germline, CDR1 is DFQATT and CDR2 SNEGSKA (reference sequence). The chain's CDR3 is CSATLNAVLAL.

This clone was seen only once. V gene TRBV13 combines with J gene TRBJ2-3, with 11 bases matching TRBD2. Unmatched junction bases numbered 6, after V lost 5 bases and J lost 2 bases. The CDR3 is 16 amino acids. The germline V gene encodes CDR1 PRHDT and CDR2 FYEKMQ (reference sequence). In DNA, the CDR3 is TGTGCCAGCAGCGGGGGGACTAGCGGAGACACAGATACGCAGTATTTT. The encoded protein is CASSGGTSGDTDTQYF.